This TCR beta chain was sequenced during a study of shared clonotypes between healthy human individuals. Study results and limitations: Only blood underwent sampling, and tissue repertoires likely differ. The diversity represented, both genetic and in exposure history, was limited by few donors.

V lost 4 bases to trimming and J lost 2 bases, with 8 bases between them. The CDR3 runs 14 residues. Per the germline V gene, CDR1 is MNHEY and CDR2 is SMNVEV (reference sequence). The replicate PCRs on unsorted PBMC were given about 300 ng DNA, which is 27,000 or so T cell genomes. Some clones are missing from TCRdb's copy, which holds only in-frame ones; the method was immunoSEQ multiplex PCR. The sample records under 600,000 clones, roughly 79% being singletons. Of note for this clone: Its specificity is not known.

Nashville, Tennessee was home to all donors, each a Caucasian adult. V usage is TRBV27 and J usage is TRBJ1-4; D is perhaps TRBD1 (6 bases). This clonotype was obtained from a woman in her forties in good health. Some clones in this sample may be carry-over from other donors' samples. Specimen: PBMCs. The CDR3 coding sequence is TGTGCCAGCAGTTCTCAGGGGACTAATGAAAAACTGTTTTTT. As protein: CASSSQGTNEKLFF.